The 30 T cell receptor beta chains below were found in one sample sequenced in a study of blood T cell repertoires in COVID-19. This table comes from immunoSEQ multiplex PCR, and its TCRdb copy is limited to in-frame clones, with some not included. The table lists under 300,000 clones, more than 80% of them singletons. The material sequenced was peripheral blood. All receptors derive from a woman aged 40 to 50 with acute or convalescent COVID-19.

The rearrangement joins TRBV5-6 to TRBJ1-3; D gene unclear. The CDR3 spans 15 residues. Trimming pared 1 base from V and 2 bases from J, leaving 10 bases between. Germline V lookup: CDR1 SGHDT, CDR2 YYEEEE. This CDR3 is CASSLLAGTGNTIYF. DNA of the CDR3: TGTGCCAGCAGCTTGCTCGCCGGGACTGGAAACACCATATATTTT.

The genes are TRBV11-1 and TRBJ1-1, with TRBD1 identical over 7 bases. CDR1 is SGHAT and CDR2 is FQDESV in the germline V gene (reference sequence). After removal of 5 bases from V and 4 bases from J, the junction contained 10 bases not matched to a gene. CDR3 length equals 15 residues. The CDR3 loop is CASSPQTGFGTEAFF. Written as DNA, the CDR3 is TGTGCCAGCAGCCCCCAGACAGGGTTCGGCACTGAAGCTTTCTTT.

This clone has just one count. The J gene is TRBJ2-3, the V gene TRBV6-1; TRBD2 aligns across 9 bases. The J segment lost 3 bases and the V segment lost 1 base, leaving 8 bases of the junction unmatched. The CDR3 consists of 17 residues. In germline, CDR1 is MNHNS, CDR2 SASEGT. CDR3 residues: CASSEVGAGGPTDTQYF. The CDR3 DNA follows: TGTGCCAGCAGTGAAGTAGGGGCGGGGGGGCCGACAGATACGCAGTATTTT.

The CDR3: CASSLVGGYNEQFF. DNA for the CDR3: TGTGCCAGCAGTTTGGTAGGGGGTTACAATGAGCAGTTCTTC. V and J are TRBV25-1 and TRBJ2-1; weak D call: TRBD1 (6 bases). V lost 5 bases and J lost 4, with 12 bases in between. Germline assignment: CDR1 MGHDK and CDR2 SYGVNS. The CDR3 has 14 amino acids.

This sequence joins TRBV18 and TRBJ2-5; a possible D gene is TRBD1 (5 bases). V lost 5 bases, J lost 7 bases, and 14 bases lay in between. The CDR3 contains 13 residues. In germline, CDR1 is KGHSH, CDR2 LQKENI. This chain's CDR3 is CASSENRQGTQYF. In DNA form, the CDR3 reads TGTGCCAGCTCAGAGAACCGGCAGGGGACCCAGTACTTC.

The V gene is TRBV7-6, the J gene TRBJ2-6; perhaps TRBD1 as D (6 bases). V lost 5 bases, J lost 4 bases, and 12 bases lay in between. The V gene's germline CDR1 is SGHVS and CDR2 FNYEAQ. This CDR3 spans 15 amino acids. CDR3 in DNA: TGTGCCAGCAGCCTACAGGGCCCCGGGGCCAACGTCCTGACTTTC. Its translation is CASSLQGPGANVLTF.

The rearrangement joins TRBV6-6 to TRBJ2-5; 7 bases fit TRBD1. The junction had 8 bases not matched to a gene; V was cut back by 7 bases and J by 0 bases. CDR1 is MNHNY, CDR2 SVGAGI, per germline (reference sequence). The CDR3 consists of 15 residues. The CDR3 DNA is TGTGCCAGCAAAAAGGGACAGACGTACCAAGAGACCCAGTACTTC. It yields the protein CASKKGQTYQETQYF.

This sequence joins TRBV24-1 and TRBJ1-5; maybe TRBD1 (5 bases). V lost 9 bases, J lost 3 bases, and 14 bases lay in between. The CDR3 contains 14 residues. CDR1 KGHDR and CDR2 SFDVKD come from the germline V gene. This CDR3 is CATAGWGDNQPQHF. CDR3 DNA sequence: TGTGCCACCGCCGGTTGGGGGGACAATCAGCCCCAGCATTTT.

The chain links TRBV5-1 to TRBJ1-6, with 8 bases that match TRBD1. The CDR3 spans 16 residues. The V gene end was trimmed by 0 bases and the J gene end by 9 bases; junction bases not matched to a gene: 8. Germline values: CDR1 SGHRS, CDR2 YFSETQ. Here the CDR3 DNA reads TGCGCCAGCAGCTTGGACAGGGGGTCCGCTGGTTCACCCCTCCACTTT. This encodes CASSLDRGSAGSPLHF.

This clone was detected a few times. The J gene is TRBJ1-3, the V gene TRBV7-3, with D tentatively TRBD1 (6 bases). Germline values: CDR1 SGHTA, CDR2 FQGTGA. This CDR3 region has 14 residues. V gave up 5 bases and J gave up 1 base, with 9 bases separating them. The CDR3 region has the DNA TGTGCCAGCAGCCTCCAGGGGTCTGGAAACACCATATATTTT. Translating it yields CASSLQGSGNTIYF.

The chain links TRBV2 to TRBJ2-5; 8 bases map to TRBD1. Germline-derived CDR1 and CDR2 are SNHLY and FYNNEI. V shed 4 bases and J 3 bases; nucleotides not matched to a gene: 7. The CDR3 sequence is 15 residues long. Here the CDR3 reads CASSGTGYLEETQYF. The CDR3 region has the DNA TGTGCCAGCAGTGGGACAGGGTATCTTGAAGAGACCCAGTACTTC.

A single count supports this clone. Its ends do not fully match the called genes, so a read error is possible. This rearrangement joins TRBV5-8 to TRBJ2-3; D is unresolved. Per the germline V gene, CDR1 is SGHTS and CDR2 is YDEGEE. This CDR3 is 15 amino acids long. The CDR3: CASTLAMGRADTQYF. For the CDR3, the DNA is TGTGCCAGCACCTTGGCGATGGGCCGCGCAGATACGCAGTATTTT. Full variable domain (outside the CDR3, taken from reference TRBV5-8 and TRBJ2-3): EAGVTQSPTHLIKTRGQQATLRCSPISGHTSVYWYQQALGLGLQFLLWYDEGEERNRGNFPPRFSGRQFPNYSSELNVNALELEDSALYLCASTLAMGRADTQYFGPGTRLTVL.

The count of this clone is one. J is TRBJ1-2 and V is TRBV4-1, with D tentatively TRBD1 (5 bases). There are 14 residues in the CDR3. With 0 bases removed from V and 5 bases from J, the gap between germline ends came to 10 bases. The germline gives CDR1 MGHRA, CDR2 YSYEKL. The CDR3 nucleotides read TGCGCCAGCAGCCAAGAAAGGGGCCCTTATGGCTACACCTTC. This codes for CASSQERGPYGYTF.

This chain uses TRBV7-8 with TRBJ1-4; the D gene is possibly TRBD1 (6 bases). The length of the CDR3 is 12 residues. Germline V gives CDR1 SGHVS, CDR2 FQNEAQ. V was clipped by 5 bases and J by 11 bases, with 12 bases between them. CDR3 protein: CASSANQGKLFF. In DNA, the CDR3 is TGTGCCAGCAGCGCAAACCAGGGGAAACTGTTTTTT.

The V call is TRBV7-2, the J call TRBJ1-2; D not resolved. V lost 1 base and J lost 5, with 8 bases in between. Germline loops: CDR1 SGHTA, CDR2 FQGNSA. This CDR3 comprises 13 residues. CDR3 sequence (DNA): TGTGCCAGCAGCTTAGAACAGCATTATGGCTACACCTTC. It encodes CASSLEQHYGYTF.

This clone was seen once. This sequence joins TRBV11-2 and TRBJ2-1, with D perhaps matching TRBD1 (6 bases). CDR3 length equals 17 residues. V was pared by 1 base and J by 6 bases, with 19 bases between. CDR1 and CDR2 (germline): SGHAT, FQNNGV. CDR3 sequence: CASSLAGAQGLSNEQFF. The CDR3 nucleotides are TGTGCCAGCAGCTTAGCAGGGGCGCAAGGTCTCAGCAATGAGCAGTTCTTC.

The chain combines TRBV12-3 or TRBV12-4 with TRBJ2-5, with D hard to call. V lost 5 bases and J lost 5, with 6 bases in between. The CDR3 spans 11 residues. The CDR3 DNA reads TGTGCCAGCAGTATGCGGGAGACCCAGTACTTC. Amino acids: CASSMRETQYF.

The CDR3 here is CASSIHHDRASNGYTF. CDR3 in DNA: TGTGCCAGTAGTATCCATCACGACAGGGCGAGCAATGGCTACACCTTC. The chain uses TRBV19 and TRBJ1-2, with TRBD1 identical over 7 bases. The CDR3 spans 16 residues. CDR1 and CDR2 (germline): LNHDA, SQIVND (reference sequence). J was trimmed by 6 bases and V by 3 bases; bases with no gene match: 13.

CDR3 sequence (DNA): TGTGCCAGCAGATCGACAGGGAATCAGCCCCAGCATTTT. Its protein is CASRSTGNQPQHF. The rearrangement joins TRBV6-5 to TRBJ1-5, with 7 bases fitting TRBD1. Trimming at V came to 6 bases and at J to 4 bases, leaving 3 bases not matched to a gene. Germline V gene lookup returns CDR1 MNHEY and CDR2 SVGAGI. The CDR3 has 13 amino acids.

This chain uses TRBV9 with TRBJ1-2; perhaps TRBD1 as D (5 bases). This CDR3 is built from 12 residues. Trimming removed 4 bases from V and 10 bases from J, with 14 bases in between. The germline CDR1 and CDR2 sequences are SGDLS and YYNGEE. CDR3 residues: CASSFQGGLYTF. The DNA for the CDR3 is TGTGCCAGCAGCTTTCAGGGAGGACTCTACACCTTC.

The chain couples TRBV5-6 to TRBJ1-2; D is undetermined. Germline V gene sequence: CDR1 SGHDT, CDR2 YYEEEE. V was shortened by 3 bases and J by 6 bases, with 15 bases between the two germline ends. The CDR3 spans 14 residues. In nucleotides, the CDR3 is TGTGCCAGCAGCTCTAATCTCGACTCCAATGGCTACACCTTC. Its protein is CASSSNLDSNGYTF. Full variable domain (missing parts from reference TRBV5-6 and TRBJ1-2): DAGVTQSPTHLIKTRGQQVTLRCSPKSGHDTVSWYQQALGQGPQFIFQYYEEEERQRGNFPDRFSGHQFPNYSSELNVNALLLGDSALYLCASSSNLDSNGYTFGSGTRLTVV.

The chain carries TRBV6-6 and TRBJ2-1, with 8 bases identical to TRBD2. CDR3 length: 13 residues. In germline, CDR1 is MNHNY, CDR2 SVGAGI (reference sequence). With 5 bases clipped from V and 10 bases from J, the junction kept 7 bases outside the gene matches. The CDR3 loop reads CASSAGLDYEQFF. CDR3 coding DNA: TGTGCCAGCAGTGCGGGACTAGACTACGAGCAGTTCTTC.

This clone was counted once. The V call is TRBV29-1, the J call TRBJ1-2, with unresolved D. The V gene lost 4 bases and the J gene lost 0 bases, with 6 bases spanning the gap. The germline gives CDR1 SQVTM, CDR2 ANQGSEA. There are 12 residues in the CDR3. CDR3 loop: CSVVLPNYGYTF. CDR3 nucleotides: TGCAGCGTTGTTCTTCCTAACTATGGCTACACCTTC.

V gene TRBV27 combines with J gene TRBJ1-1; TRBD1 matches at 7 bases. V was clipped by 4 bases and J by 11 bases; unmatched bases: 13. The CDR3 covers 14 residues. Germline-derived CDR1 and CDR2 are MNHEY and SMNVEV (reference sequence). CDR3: CASSSRTATGSAFF. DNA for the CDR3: TGTGCCAGCAGTTCCAGGACAGCGACAGGGTCGGCTTTCTTT.

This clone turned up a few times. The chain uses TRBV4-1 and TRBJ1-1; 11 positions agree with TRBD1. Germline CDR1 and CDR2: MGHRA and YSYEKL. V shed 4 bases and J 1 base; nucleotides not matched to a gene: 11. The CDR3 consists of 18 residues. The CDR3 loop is CASSLRPGQGVSNTEAFF. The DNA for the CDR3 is TGCGCCAGCAGCCTTCGACCGGGACAGGGGGTCTCGAACACTGAAGCTTTCTTT.

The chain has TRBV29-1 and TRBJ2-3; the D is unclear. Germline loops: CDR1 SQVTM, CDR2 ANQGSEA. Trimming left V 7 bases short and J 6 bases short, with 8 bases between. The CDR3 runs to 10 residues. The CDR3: CSGVWDTQYF. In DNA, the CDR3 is TGCAGCGGAGTTTGGGATACGCAGTATTTT.

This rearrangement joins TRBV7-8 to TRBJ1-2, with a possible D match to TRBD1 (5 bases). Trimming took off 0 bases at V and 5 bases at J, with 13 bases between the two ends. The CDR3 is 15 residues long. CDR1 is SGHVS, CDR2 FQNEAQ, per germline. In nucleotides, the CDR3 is TGTGCCAGCAGCTTAGCGAGCGGGGGGACTTATGGCTACACCTTC. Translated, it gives CASSLASGGTYGYTF.

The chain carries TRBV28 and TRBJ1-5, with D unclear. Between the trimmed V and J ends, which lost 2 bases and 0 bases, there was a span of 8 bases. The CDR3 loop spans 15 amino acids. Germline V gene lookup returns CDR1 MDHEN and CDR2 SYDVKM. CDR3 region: CASSLGSYSNQPQHF. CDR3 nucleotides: TGTGCCAGCAGTTTAGGCAGTTATAGCAATCAGCCCCAGCATTTT.

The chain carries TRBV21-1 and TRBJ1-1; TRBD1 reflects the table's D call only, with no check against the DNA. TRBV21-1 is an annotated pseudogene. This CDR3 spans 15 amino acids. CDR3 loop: CASSAGQGQNTEAFF. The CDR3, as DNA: TGTGCCAGCAGCGCGGGACAGGGGCAGAACACTGAAGCTTTCTTT.

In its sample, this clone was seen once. The CDR3 spells CASSLAGRGRLWDQPQHF. For the CDR3, the DNA is TGTGCCAGCAGCTTAGCGGGCAGGGGAAGACTATGGGATCAGCCCCAGCATTTT. The chain carries TRBV7-2 and TRBJ1-5; TRBD1 might be the D (6 bases). The CDR3 is 18 residues long. Germline V CDR1 and CDR2: SGHTA, FQGNSA. Trimming pared 0 bases from V and 5 bases from J, leaving 20 bases between. Drawing the rest from reference TRBV7-2 and TRBJ1-5, the complete variable domain is GAGVSQSPSNKVTEKGKDVELRCDPISGHTALYWYRQSLGQGLEFLIYFQGNSAPDKSGLPSDRFSAERTGGSVSTLTIQRTQQEDSAVYLCASSLAGRGRLWDQPQHFGDGTRLSIL.